This TCR beta chain was recovered during a study of T cell changes during pregnancy in multiple sclerosis. Some clones are missing from TCRdb's copy, which holds only in-frame ones; the method was immunoSEQ multiplex PCR. Among approximately 41,000 clones listed, about 90% were seen once. This CDR3 is built from 16 residues. Germline lookup yields CDR1 SGHTA and CDR2 FQGNSA. Trimming took 4 bases from V and 4 from J; bases not matched to a gene: 10. The chain carries TRBV7-2 and TRBJ2-3; TRBD2 aligns across 8 bases. This sequence was found in a female donor with multiple sclerosis, enrolled in a pregnancy study. Sequenced here: CD4+ T cells from peripheral blood mononuclear cells, sampled in the second trimester of pregnancy. The CDR3 nucleotides read TGTGCCAGCAGCTCCCTTGGTAGGCGGGGGGCAGATACGCAGTATTTT. Translated: CASSSLGRRGADTQYF.